Below are 12 T cell receptor beta chains sequenced from a single sample in a study of monozygotic twins with cystic fibrosis. The data were produced by immunoSEQ multiplex PCR, yet TCRdb's version contains in-frame clones alone and is incomplete. The sample holds about 15,000 clones; around 84% are singletons and the top ten take more than 0.85%. Sequencing was carried out using blood. These receptors all stem from a boy between 5 and 17 years old with cystic fibrosis.

The chain couples TRBV7-6 to TRBJ2-3; 9 nucleotides line up with TRBD1. V dropped 2 bases and J dropped 5; count of bases not matched to a gene: 2. CDR3 length equals 14 residues. Germline V gene data show CDR1 as SGHVS and CDR2 as FNYEAQ. This CDR3 is CASSLRTGVDTQYF. The CDR3 coding sequence is TGTGCCAGCAGCTTACGGACAGGGGTAGATACGCAGTATTTT.

This chain uses TRBV7-2 with TRBJ2-1; D is unresolved. Per the germline V gene, CDR1 is SGHTA and CDR2 is FQGNSA. V lost 0 bases, J lost 0 bases, and 6 bases lay in between. The CDR3 extends over 15 amino acids. CDR3 sequence: CASSLAGNSYNEQFF. The DNA of the CDR3 is TGTGCCAGCAGCTTAGCGGGTAACTCCTACAATGAGCAGTTCTTC.

The chain has TRBV19 and TRBJ1-6, with 9 bases lining up with TRBD1. The CDR3 consists of 15 residues. Germline trimming cut 5 bases from V and 7 bases from J; bases unmatched to any gene: 6. Germline CDR1 and CDR2: LNHDA and SQIVND (reference sequence). The CDR3 region has the DNA TGTGCCAGTAGTCCAGGGACAGGGCGGAATTCACCCCTCCACTTT. Its protein product is CASSPGTGRNSPLHF.

The CDR3 DNA reads TGCGCCAGCAGCTCCCTAGGACCGAATTACGAGCAGTACTTC. Residues: CASSSLGPNYEQYF. This chain connects TRBV5-1 to TRBJ2-7, with D unclear. Germline CDR1 SGHRS, CDR2 YFSETQ. The CDR3 runs to 14 residues. V was clipped by 3 bases and J by 4 bases, with 14 bases between them.

V gene TRBV6-1 combines with J gene TRBJ1-4, with 7 bases aligning to TRBD1. The V gene end was trimmed by 7 bases and the J gene end by 0 bases; junction bases not matched to a gene: 5. There are 15 residues in the CDR3. CDR1 is MNHNS and CDR2 is SASEGT in the germline V gene. CDR3 nucleotide sequence: TGTGCCAGCACCCGACAGGGCACAACTAATGAAAAACTGTTTTTT. It translates to CASTRQGTTNEKLFF.

The rearrangement joins TRBV5-4 to TRBJ1-6; 7 bases match TRBD1. CDR1 SGHNT and CDR2 YYREEE come from the germline V gene (reference sequence). CDR3 length equals 16 residues. J was trimmed by 8 bases and V by 0 bases; bases with no gene match: 8. DNA of the CDR3: TGTGCCAGCAGCTTGGGTCCGGGCAGGGGGGATTCACCCCTCCACTTT. Translating it yields CASSLGPGRGDSPLHF. Using reference TRBV5-4 and TRBJ1-6 for the parts outside the CDR3, the full variable domain is ETGVTQSPTHLIKTRGQQVTLRCSSQSGHNTVSWYQQALGQGPQFIFQYYREEENGRGNFPPRFSGLQFPNYSSELNVNALELDDSALYLCASSLGPGRGDSPLHFGNGTRLTVT.

The chain uses TRBV9 and TRBJ2-3; 10 bases map to TRBD2. CDR1 is SGDLS and CDR2 is YYNGEE in the germline V gene. The CDR3 spans 16 residues. The V gene end was trimmed by 4 bases and the J gene end by 1 base; junction bases not matched to a gene: 6. CDR3 protein: CASSKAGLAGTDTQYF. Here the CDR3 DNA reads TGTGCCAGCAGCAAAGCAGGACTAGCGGGCACAGATACGCAGTATTTT.

V and J are TRBV5-5 and TRBJ2-7; 8 nucleotides line up with TRBD2. Germline V gene data show CDR1 as SGHKS and CDR2 as YYEKEE (reference sequence). After removal of 1 base from V and 2 bases from J, the junction contained 17 bases not matched to a gene. The CDR3 spans 19 residues. The CDR3 DNA is TGTGCCAGCAGCTTGTACTCCGGGAGGGGAATGGACCGGGCCTACGAGCAGTACTTC. This translates into CASSLYSGRGMDRAYEQYF.

This clone appeared once. The chain recombines TRBV30 with TRBJ2-3; TRBD2 matches at 7 bases. Trimming cost V 0 bases and J 4 bases; bases outside gene matches: 1. The CDR3 is 13 amino acids. Germline values: CDR1 GTSNPN, CDR2 SVGIG (reference sequence). CDR3 sequence reads: CAWSVGLADTQYF. The CDR3 region has the DNA TGTGCCTGGAGTGTAGGACTAGCAGATACGCAGTATTTT. The variable domain in full, with the rest retrieved from reference TRBV30 and TRBJ2-3, is SQTIHQWPATLVQPVGSPLSLECTVEGTSNPNLYWYRQAAGRGLQLLFYSVGIGQISSEVPQNLSASRPQDRQFILSSKKLLLSDSGFYLCAWSVGLADTQYFGPGTRLTVL.

The chain joins TRBV11-2 to TRBJ2-1; D might be TRBD1 (6 bases). The germline V gene has CDR1 SGHAT and CDR2 FQNNGV. The V gene lost 1 base and the J gene lost 0 bases, with 13 bases spanning the gap. The CDR3 consists of 17 residues. The CDR3 sequence is CASSLVQGIPSYNEQFF. In DNA form, the CDR3 reads TGTGCCAGCAGCTTAGTACAGGGAATCCCCTCCTACAATGAGCAGTTCTTC.

The rearrangement links TRBV28 to TRBJ1-4, with 7 bases matching TRBD1. The CDR3 loop spans 15 amino acids. Germline values: CDR1 MDHEN, CDR2 SYDVKM. V dropped 3 bases and J dropped 8; count of bases not matched to a gene: 9. CDR3 coding DNA: TGTGCCAGCAGTTTGACAGGGAACTTTAGGGAAAAACTGTTTTTT. The encoded protein is CASSLTGNFREKLFF. The entire variable domain, with the rest obtained from reference TRBV28 and TRBJ1-4, is as follows: DVKVTQSSRYLVKRTGEKVFLECVQDMDHENMFWYRQDPGLGLRLIYFSYDVKMKEKGDIPEGYSVSREKKERFSLILESASTNQTSMYLCASSLTGNFREKLFFGSGTQLSVL.

The J gene is TRBJ1-5, the V gene TRBV28; no definite D call. This CDR3 is built from 13 residues. Between the trimmed V and J ends, which lost 5 bases and 2 bases, there was a span of 7 bases. Germline V lookup: CDR1 MDHEN, CDR2 SYDVKM. The CDR3 nucleotides are TGTGCCAGCAGTGGCAGCGGCAATCAGCCCCAGCATTTT. This translates into CASSGSGNQPQHF.